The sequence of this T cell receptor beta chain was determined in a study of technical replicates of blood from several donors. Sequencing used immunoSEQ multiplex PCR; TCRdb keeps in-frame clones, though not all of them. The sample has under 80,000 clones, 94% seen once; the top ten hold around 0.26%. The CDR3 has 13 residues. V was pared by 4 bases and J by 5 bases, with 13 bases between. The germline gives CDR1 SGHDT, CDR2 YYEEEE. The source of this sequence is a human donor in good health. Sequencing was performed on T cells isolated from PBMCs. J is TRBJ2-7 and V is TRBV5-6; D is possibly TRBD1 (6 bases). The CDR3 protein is CASSEGVGDEQYF. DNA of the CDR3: TGTGCCAGCAGCGAGGGGGTGGGAGACGAGCAGTACTTC.